The rows below give T cell receptor beta chains drawn from one sample of a study of shared clonotypes between healthy human individuals. Clones were read by immunoSEQ multiplex PCR, and TCRdb kept only the in-frame ones, dropping some. The sample has about 2.2 million clones, just under 95% seen once. The specimen was naive CD8+ T cells from PBMCs. The receptors originated from a man younger than 35 in good health. Some clones in this sample may be carry-over from other donors' samples. Both conserved end residues are part of each CDR3. D genes are given only for firm matches.

>TRBV6-6|-
CASSPDIYGYTF
>TRBV28|-
CASSLLLHTDSNQPQHF
>TRBV6-1|-
CASSPKRLFNTEAFF
>TRBV5-4|-
CASSSDQGLSPLHF
>TRBV27|TRBD2
CASRLAGGRGEQFF
>TRBV12-5|-
CASGLGPGQSF
>TRBV27|TRBD1
CASSSHRGGGYTF
>TRBV4-1|TRBD2
CASSPGTSGRGEQYF
>TRBV27|TRBD1
CASSSSGTGNTEAFF
>TRBV9|TRBD1
CASSIGDSNTYEQYF
>TRBV6-1|-
CASSARAGYEQYF
>TRBV27|-
CASKGRAGAAFF
>TRBV6-6|-
CASRNTGIATEAFF
>TRBV19|TRBD2
CASSIVSTSGTEQYF
>TRBV29-1|TRBD2
CSVTGLAGDYLAKNIQYF
>TRBV30|-
CAWSLHPLAYEQYF
>TRBV19|-
CASRRTGMNTEAFF
>TRBV15|-
CATSSHFTDTQYF
>TRBV7-9|TRBD1
CASSTRQGRTPYEQYF
>TRBV7-9|-
CASSPYPGPSTDTQYF
>TRBV4-1|-
CASSPDSLSYEQYF
>TRBV9|-
CASSAWDTSYEQYF
>TRBV28|TRBD2
CASSPTDSREAGETQYF
>TRBV6-1|TRBD2
CASSEAGGLAKTYNEQFF
>TRBV18|TRBD1
CASSPPGQGPHEQYF
>TRBV7-8|-
CASSVKGPLPGAHRMNTEAFF
>TRBV7-9|TRBD1
CASSWDRGNTDTQYF
>TRBV7-9|-
CASSLVGDSNQPQHF
>TRBV7-9|-
CASSLDFGGDEAFF
>TRBV10-2|TRBD2
CASTPRLGGGPGSTGELFF
>TRBV5-1|-
CASSLEGRGTEAFF
>TRBV4-1|TRBD2
CASSQEGASGYEQYF
>TRBV7-2|-
CASSLAYSSYNEQFF
>TRBV6-5|-
CASRLDRPGNYGYTF
>TRBV18|-
CASSVGYTEAFF
>TRBV7-8|-
CASSLVNQAVNYGYTF
>TRBV5-4|TRBD1
CASRPDRDFRGYEQYF
>TRBV27|-
CASSLSGVDAQYF
>TRBV9|TRBD2
CASSVTRGLAGGGSYNEQFF
>TRBV9|TRBD2
CASSVAASGSYEQYF
>TRBV29-1|TRBD2
CSVTSGSNPYEQYF
>TRBV19|-
CASSITASYEQYF
>TRBV11-2|TRBD1
CASSSTGGSADTQYF
>TRBV27|TRBD2
CASSLRVAGHYEQYF
>TRBV6-1|-
CASSEWAGSYGYTF
>TRBV19|-
CASSMGGLSNQPQHF
>TRBV6-1|-
CASKEQGREKLFF
>TRBV19|TRBD1
CASSMGQYRDTQYF
>TRBV2|-
CASSYRDYEQYF